This T cell receptor beta chain was sequenced during a study of T cell repertoires in cytomegalovirus infection. Whole-study context: In public TCR beta signatures, there were indications of both CMV infection and matching HLA type. General study findings and limits: Accumulated public TCR beta family frequency recognized individuals carrying CMV together with the relevant HLA. Predominance within the ex vivo response was attributable to HLA-C-restricted CMV-specific TCR beta clonotypes.

As for this clonotype: The antigen remains unidentified.

One entry per CDR3 protein results from TCRdb running MiXCR on the reads. The profile shows hundreds of thousands of distinct CDR3 sequences, 11% of them singletons. Sequencing was carried out using PBMCs. This receptor was taken from a human donor in good health (CMV status not recorded). Some clones in this sample may be carry-over from other donors' samples.

The CDR3 here is CAINPTGINSPLHF. CDR3 sequence (DNA): TGTGCCATCAACCCTACAGGGATAAATTCACCCCTCCACTTT. V gene TRBV10-3 combines with J gene TRBJ1-6; possibly TRBD1 for D (6 bases). Trimming left V 7 bases short and J 7 bases short, with 14 bases between. The CDR3 consists of 14 residues. From germline, CDR1 is ENHRY and CDR2 SYGVKD.